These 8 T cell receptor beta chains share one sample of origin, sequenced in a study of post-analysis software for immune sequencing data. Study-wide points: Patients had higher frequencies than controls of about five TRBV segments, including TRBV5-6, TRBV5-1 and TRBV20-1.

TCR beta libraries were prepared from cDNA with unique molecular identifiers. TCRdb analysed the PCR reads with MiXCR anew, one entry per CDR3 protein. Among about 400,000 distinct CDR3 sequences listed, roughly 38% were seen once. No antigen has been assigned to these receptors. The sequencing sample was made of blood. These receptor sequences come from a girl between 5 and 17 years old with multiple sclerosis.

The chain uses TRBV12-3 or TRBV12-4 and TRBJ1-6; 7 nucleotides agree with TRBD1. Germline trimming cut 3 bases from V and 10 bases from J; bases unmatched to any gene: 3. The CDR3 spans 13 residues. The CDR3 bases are TGTGCCAGCAGTTTGGGGACAGAGTCACCCCTCCACTTT. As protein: CASSLGTESPLHF.

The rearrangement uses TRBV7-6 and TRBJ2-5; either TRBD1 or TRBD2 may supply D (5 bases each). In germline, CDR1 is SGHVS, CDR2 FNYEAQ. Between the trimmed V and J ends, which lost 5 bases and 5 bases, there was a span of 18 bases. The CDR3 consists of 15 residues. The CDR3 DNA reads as TGTGCCAGCAGCGGCGACGGGGCCTCCGGGGAGACCCAGTACTTC. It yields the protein CASSGDGASGETQYF.

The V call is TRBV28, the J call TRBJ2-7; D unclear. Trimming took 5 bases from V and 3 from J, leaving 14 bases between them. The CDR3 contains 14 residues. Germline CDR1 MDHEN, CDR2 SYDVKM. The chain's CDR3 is CASSPPETHYEQYF. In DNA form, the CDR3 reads TGTGCCAGCAGTCCACCAGAGACCCACTACGAGCAGTACTTC.

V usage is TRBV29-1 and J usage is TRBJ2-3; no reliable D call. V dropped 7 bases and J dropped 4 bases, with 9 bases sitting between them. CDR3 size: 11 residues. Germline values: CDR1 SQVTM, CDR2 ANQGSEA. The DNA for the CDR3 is TGCAGCGGCGAGTTGTCAGATACGCAGTATTTT. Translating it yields CSGELSDTQYF.

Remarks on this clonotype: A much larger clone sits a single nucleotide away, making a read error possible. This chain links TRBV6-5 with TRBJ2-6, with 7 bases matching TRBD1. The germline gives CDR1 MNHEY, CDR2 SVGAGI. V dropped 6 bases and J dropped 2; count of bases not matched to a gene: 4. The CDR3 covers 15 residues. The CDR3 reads CASRPDRAGANVLTF. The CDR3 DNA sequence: TGTGCCAGCAGACCCGACAGGGCTGGGGCCAACGTCCTGACTTTC.

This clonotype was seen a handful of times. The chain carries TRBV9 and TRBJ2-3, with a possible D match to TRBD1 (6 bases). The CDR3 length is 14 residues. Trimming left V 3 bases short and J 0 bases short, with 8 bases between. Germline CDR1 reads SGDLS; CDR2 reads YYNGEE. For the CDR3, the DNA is TGTGCCAGCAGCGGACAGGTTAGCACAGATACGCAGTATTTT. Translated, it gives CASSGQVSTDTQYF.

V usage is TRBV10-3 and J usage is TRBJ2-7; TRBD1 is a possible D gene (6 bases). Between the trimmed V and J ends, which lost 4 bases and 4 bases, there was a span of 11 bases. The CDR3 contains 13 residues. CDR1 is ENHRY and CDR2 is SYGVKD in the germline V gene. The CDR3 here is CAISGTDNYEQYF. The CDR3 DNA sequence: TGTGCCATCAGTGGGACAGATAATTACGAGCAGTACTTC.

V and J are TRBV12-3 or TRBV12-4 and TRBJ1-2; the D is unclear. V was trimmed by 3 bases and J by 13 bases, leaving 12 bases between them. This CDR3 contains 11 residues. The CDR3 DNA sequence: TGTGCCAGCAGTTTCCTTCAGTTTCGCACCTTC. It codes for CASSFLQFRTF.